This T cell receptor (beta chain) was observed in a study of blood T cells in healthy people across ages. The second PCR ran roughly 7 to 12 cycles with a sample-barcoded 5' primer and J-beta primers. TCRdb reprocessed the 5' RACE reads with MiXCR, giving one entry per CDR3 protein. The data show about 1.6 million distinct CDR3 sequences, almost 35% seen once. This CDR3 contains 15 residues. Sequencing used blood. The V gene is TRBV21-1, the J gene TRBJ2-4; the listed D gene, TRBD1, was not tested against the DNA. TRBV21-1 is annotated as a pseudogene. This sequence was found in a woman under 40 in good health. CDR3 region: CASSNKWTAQNIQYF. CDR3 DNA: TGTGCCAGCAGCAACAAGTGGACAGCGCAAAACATTCAGTACTTC.